This entry concerns a single T cell receptor (beta chain). The antigen is undetermined. Other DNA sequences from this sample encode an identical CDR3 as well. The data stem from a study of shared clonotypes between healthy human individuals. Turning to the study itself: Researchers assigned three CD4 naive, three CD4 memory, two CD8 naive and one CD8 memory plate to each donor.

Repertoires were generated with immunoSEQ multiplex PCR, while TCRdb's copy carries only in-frame clones and drops some. The sample has approximately 2,000,000 clones; over 85% are singletons. General study results and limits: Large depth notwithstanding, sorted-subset sequencing proved incomplete by rarefaction. Owing to a small donor count, the genetic and exposure-history diversity represented was limited.

Per the germline V gene, CDR1 is MNHEY and CDR2 is SMNVEV (reference sequence). V was shortened by 0 bases and J by 4 bases, with 6 bases between the two germline ends. The CDR3 has 13 amino acids. The naive CD8 subset, CD45RO-negative cells positively selected for CCR7, excluded terminally differentiated effector memory CD45RA+ cells. The rearrangement links TRBV27 to TRBJ1-1, with D tentatively TRBD1 (5 bases). The source is a young man in good health. Some clones in this sample may be carry-over from other donors' samples. Sequenced sample: naive CD8+ T cells from PBMCs. CDR3 sequence (DNA): TGTGCCAGCAGTTTATCAGGGGTCACTGAAGCTTTCTTT. This encodes CASSLSGVTEAFF.